This TCR beta chain was documented in a study of blood T cell repertoires in COVID-19 (dated by TCRdb to 2018 to 2021). With respect to the entire study: The collaborator samples originated in the United States, Italy and Spain and spanned the acute and convalescent phases of COVID-19. The prospective study material was composed of cDNA or gDNA derived from T cells, B-cell-depleted T cells, or PBMCs. Deeply sampled blood TCRbeta repertoires from subjects exposed to, actively infected with, or recovered from COVID-19 were included in the dataset. The repertoires were released in a freely available public database intended as a resource for research on the immune response to SARS-CoV-2. Samples came from the ongoing ImmuneRACE study (first 160 participants) plus 1,254 subjects from 6 global collaborators. Nearly every sample came with metadata listing a de-identified subject ID, COVID-19 status, age in years and sex. HLA class I and class II types, where available, came from metadata supplied by the sample provider rather than from assay-based typing.

TCRbeta CDR3 regions were amplified from genomic DNA using the immunoSEQ Assay, a bias-controlled multiplex PCR. Processing in the source paper ran as follows. Nucleated cell counts per sample were estimated from amplification of reference gene primers within the assay. To quantify the absolute abundance of each unique TCRbeta CDR3 rearrangement, sequence reads were collapsed and filtered. For each sample, productive Simpson clonality was calculated as the square root of Simpson's diversity index over productive rearrangements. TCRdb obtained this table from immuneACCESS and retained in-frame rearrangements with V and J assigned. These tables miss some clones; where compared with another copy, unresolved V genes account for less than half of the shortfall, and the remainder is unexplained. V, J and clone size are taken as reported in that table, and D and trimming were inferred from the DNA itself. The sample table contains 250,000 or so clones; only one count was recorded for 85% of them. The ten largest account for approximately 6.6% of the sample.

Participants in the prospective study were aged roughly 18 to 100 years, lived in 20 to 25 United States geographic areas, and enrolled through a virtual design. In the prospective study, cohorts were assigned on the basis of participant-reported clinical history obtained from a screening survey and a study questionnaire. Exposed participants had been in contact, within 2 weeks of entering the study, with a person who had a PCR-confirmed or clinician-diagnosed case of COVID-19. Each participant in the prospective study had whole blood, serum and a nasopharyngeal or oropharyngeal swab collected by mobile phlebotomists. Over a roughly 2-month period, participants in the prospective study had the option of providing additional blood draws and questionnaires. Blood samples from the prospective study were shipped frozen or at room temperature prior to DNA extraction. Study-wide conclusions, independent of this receptor: The quantity of clinical and demographic metadata differed by source and by participant and was supplied without curation.

CDR1 and CDR2 (MNHEY, SMNVEV) derive from the germline V gene (reference sequence). V has 3 bases trimmed and J has 6 bases trimmed; junction bases matching no gene number 11. Reading from cysteine to phenylalanine, the CDR3 counts 16 amino acids. Only the CDR3 region is kept as DNA, spanning 48 bases read in frame from base 1. Turning to this clone: Its antigen target is currently unknown. Base qualities were left out, and no much larger clone turns up one base away.

The TCR was taken from a woman between 50 and 59 years old who had been exposed to COVID-19. In this chain, TRBV27 is recombined with TRBJ2-1, with 7 bases in between that match TRBD1. The sequenced material came from PBMCs or T cells enriched from blood (not recorded which). The CDR3 protein is CASSFTSTGLGNEQFF. DNA sequence: TGTGCCAGCAGTTTCACTTCGACAGGGCTAGGCAATGAGCAGTTCTTC.